This T cell receptor beta chain is drawn from a study of blood T cell repertoires in COVID-19. With 5 bases clipped from V and 4 bases from J, the junction kept 5 bases outside the gene matches. Germline values: CDR1 SGHTA, CDR2 FQGNSA. The length of the CDR3 is 14 residues. In the study's own analysis: By means of reference gene primer amplification, nucleated cell counts were estimated. This table comes from immunoSEQ multiplex PCR, and its TCRdb copy is limited to in-frame clones, with some not included. D and trimming were read from the DNA, whereas the V and J calls and clone size are those reported in that table. The data contain under 250,000 clones, about 90% of them singletons.

The source of this sequence is a man older than 75 with acute or convalescent COVID-19. V gene TRBV7-2 combines with J gene TRBJ1-5; 7 bases align to TRBD1. Sequences were obtained from peripheral blood. This CDR3 reads CASSTGQRNQPQHF. CDR3 sequence (DNA): TGTGCCAGCAGCACGGGACAGAGAAATCAGCCCCAGCATTTT.